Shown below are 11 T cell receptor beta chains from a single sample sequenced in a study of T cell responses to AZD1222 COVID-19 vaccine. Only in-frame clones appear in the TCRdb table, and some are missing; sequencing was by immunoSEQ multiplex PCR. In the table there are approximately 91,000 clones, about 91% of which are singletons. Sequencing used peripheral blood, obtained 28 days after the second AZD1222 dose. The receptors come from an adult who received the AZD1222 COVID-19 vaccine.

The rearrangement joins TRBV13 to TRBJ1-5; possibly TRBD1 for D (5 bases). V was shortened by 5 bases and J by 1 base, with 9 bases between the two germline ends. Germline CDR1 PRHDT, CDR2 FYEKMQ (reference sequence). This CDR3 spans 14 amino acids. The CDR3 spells CASSRRDSNQPQHF. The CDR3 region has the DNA TGTGCCAGCAGCCGCCGGGACAGCAATCAGCCCCAGCATTTT.

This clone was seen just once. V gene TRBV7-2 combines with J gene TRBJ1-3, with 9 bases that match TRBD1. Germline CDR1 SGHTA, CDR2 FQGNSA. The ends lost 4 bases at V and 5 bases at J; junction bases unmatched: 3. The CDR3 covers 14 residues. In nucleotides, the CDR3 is TGTGCCAGCAGCTCGGGACAGGGAAGAAACACCATATATTTT. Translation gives CASSSGQGRNTIYF.

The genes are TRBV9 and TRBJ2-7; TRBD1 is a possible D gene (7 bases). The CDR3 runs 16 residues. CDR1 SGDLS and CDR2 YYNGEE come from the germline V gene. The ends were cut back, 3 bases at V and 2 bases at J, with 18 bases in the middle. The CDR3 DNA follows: TGTGCCAGCAGCGGGACAGACAGGGTAGCGGCCTACGAGCAGTACTTC. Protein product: CASSGTDRVAAYEQYF.

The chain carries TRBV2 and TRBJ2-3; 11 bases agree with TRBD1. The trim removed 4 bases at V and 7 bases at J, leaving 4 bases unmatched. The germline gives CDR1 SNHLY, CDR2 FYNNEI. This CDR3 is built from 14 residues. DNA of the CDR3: TGTGCCAGCAGTGGGACAGGGGGCTTATATACGCAGTATTTT. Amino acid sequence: CASSGTGGLYTQYF.

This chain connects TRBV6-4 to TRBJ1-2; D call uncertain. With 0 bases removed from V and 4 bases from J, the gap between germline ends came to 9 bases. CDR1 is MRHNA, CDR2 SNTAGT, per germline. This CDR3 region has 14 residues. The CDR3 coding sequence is TGTGCCAGCAGTGACTCGGGCAGGACCTATGGCTACACCTTC. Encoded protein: CASSDSGRTYGYTF.

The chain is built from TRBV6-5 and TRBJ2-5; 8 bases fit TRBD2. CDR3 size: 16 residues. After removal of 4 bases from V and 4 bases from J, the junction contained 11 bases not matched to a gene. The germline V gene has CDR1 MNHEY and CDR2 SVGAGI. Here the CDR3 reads CASSFSSGRSVETQYF. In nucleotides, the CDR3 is TGTGCCAGCAGTTTTTCTAGCGGGCGTAGTGTAGAGACCCAGTACTTC.

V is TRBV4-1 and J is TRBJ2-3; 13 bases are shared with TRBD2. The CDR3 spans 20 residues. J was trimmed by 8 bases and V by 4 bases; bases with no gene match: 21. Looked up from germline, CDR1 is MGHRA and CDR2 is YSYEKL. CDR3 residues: CASSPLSGRPGLAGRVTQYF. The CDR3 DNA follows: TGCGCCAGCAGCCCTTTGAGCGGACGACCGGGACTAGCGGGAAGAGTTACGCAGTATTTT.

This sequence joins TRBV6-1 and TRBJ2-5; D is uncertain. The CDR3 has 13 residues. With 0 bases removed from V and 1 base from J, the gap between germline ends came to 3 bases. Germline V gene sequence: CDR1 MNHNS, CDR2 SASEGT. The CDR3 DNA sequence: TGTGCCAGCAGTGAAGCCAGCCAAGAGACCCAGTACTTC. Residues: CASSEASQETQYF.

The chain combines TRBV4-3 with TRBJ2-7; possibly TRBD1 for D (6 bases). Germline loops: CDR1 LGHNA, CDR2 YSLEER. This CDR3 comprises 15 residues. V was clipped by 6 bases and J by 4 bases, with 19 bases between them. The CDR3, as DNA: TGCGCCAGCAGACAGGGTAGCCCGAGTTTTTACGAGCAGTACTTC. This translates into CASRQGSPSFYEQYF.

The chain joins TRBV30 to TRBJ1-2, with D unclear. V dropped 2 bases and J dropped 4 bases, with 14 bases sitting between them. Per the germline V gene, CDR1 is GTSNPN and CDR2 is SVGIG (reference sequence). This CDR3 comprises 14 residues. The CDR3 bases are TGTGCCTGGAGTCCCCCTGGGGTCGGCTATGGCTACACCTTC. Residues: CAWSPPGVGYGYTF.

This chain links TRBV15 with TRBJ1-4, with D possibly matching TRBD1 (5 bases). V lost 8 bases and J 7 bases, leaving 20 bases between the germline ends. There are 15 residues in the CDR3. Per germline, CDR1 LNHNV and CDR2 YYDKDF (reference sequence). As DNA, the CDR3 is TGTGCCACCGGAGCAGGCGGGGCTAGTAGTGAAAAACTGTTTTTT. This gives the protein CATGAGGASSEKLFF.